This is a list of T cell receptor beta chains from one sample in a study of T cell responses to AZD1222 COVID-19 vaccine. Assay: immunoSEQ multiplex PCR; the TCRdb copy retains only in-frame clones and omits some. The sample shows around 75,000 clones, more than 75% of them seen only once. The starting material was peripheral blood, obtained on day 0 of AZD1222 vaccination. All receptors derive from an adult in good health. CDR3s include the opening cysteine and the closing phenylalanine or tryptophan.

v_call | cdr3_aa
TRBV11-2 | CASSLSGQGADSPLHF
TRBV2 | CASRVEGAYYGYTF
TRBV9 | CASSQGQGGETQYF
TRBV30 | CAWGGDTYEQYF
TRBV5-8 | CASSYDRTGEAFF
TRBV29-1 | CSVADQYNSPLHF
TRBV6-2/TRBV6-3 | CASSPGGTSNQPQHF
TRBV6-6 | CASSYQQGLGTEAFF
TRBV7-2 | CASSLAPRDSPGPDTQYF
TRBV6-2/TRBV6-3 | CASSYSSRGNTEAFF
TRBV19 | CASRPRGQGTETEAFF
TRBV6-5 | CASSYVAGLSYEQYF
TRBV19 | CASSIDRTVLNTEAFF
TRBV18 | CASSPGGVDSPLHF
TRBV7-8 | CASSLGLAGGFHEQYF
TRBV18 | CASSSGGRGQSGNQPQHF
TRBV5-6 | CASSAGIPGEQYF
TRBV7-9 | CASSLDRRLNDEKLFF